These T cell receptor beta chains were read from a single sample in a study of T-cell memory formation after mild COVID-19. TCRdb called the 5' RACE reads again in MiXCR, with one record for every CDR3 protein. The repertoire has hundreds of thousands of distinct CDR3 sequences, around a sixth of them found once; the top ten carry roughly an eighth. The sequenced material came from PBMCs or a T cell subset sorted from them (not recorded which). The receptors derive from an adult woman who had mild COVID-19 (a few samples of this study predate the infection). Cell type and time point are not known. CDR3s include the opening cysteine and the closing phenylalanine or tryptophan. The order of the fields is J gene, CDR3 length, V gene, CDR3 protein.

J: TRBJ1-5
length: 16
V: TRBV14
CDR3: CASSLPNRVLYQPQHF

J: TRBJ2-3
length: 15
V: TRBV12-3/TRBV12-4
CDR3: CASSFYGRGTDTQYF

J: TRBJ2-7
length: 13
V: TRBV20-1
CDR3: CSAGTLSSYEQYF

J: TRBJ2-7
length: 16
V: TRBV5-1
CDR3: CASRPEAGGLIYEQYF

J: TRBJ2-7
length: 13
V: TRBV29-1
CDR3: CSVGGGEGYEQYF

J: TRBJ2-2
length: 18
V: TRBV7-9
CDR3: CASSLGTRDRVNTGELFF

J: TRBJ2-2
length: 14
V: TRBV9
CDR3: CASSVVQGTGELFF

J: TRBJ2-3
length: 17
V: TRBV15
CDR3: CATSRDTTSGATDTQYF

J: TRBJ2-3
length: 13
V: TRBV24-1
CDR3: CATDDRTTDTQYF

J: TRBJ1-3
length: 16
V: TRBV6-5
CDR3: CASSQGQALTGNTIYF

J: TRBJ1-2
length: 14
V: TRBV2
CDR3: CASSEVPGARGYTF

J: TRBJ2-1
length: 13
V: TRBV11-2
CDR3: CASSLGSGGEQFF

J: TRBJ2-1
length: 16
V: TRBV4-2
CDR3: CASSQDYVLGDNEQFF

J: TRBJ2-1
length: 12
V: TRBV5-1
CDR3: CASSLEVDEQFF

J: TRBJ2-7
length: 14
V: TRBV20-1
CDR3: CSARDPIRSYEQYF

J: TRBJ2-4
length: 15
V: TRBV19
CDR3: CATTQPSGSENIQYF

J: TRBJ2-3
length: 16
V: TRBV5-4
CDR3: CASSLFRGGHTDTQYF

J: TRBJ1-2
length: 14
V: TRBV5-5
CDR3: CASSSQQGSYGYTF

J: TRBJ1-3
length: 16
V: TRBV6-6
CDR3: CASSPIWDSSGNTIYF

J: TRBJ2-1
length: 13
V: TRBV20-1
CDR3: CSARPWSGDEQFF

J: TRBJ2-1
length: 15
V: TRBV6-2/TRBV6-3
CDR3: CASRGDFLYVNEQFF